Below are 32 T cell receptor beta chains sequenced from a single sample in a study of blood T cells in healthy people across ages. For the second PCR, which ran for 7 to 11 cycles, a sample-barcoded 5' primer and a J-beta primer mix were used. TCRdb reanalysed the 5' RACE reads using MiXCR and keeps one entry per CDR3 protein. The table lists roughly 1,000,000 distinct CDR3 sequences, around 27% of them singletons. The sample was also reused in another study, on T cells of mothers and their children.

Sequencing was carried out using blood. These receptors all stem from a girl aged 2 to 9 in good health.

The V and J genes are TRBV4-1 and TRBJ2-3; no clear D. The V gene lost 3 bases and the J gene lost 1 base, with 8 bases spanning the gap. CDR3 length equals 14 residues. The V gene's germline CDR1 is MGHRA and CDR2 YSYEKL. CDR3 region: CASSQLLGTDTQYF. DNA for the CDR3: TGCGCCAGCAGCCAGCTACTCGGCACAGATACGCAGTATTTT.

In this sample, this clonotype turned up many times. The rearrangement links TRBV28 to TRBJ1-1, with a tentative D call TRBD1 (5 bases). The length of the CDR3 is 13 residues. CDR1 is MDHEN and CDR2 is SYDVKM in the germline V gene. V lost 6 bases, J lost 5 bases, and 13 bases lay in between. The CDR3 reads CASRPGEGTEAFF. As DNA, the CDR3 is TGTGCCAGCAGGCCCGGCGAGGGGACTGAAGCTTTCTTT.

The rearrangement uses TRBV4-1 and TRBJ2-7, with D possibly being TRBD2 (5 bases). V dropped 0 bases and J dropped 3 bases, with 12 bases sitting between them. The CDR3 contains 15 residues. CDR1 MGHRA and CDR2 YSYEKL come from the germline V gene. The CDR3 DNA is TGCGCCAGCAGCCAAGAGCCGGGTGGACTCTACGAGCAGTACTTC. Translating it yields CASSQEPGGLYEQYF.

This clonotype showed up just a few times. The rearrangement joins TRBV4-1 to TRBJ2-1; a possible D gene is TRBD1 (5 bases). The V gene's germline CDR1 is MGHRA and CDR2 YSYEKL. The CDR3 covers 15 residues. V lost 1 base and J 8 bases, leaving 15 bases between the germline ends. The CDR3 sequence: CASSQGAGQYHEQFF. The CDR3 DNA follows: TGCGCCAGCAGCCAAGGGGCAGGGCAGTACCATGAGCAGTTCTTC.

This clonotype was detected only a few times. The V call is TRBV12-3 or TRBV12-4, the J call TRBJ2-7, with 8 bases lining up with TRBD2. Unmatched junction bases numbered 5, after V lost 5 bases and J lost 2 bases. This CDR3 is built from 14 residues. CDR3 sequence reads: CASSNSGTAYEQYF. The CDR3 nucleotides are TGTGCCAGCAGTAATAGCGGGACCGCCTACGAGCAGTACTTC.

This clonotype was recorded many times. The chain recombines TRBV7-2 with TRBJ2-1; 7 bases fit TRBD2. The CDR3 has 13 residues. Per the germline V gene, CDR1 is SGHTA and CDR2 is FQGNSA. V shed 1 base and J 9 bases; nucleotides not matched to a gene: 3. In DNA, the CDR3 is TGTGCCAGCAGCTTAGGGGCGGGAGTTGAGCAGTTCTTC. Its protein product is CASSLGAGVEQFF.

The CDR3 DNA sequence: TGTGCCATCAGTGAACCCCAGACCCGAACCTTCACAGATACGCAGTATTTT. This codes for CAISEPQTRTFTDTQYF. The V gene is TRBV10-3, the J gene TRBJ2-3, with D uncertain. V shed 3 bases and J shed 2 bases, with 18 bases lying between them. The CDR3 covers 17 residues. The germline V gene has CDR1 ENHRY and CDR2 SYGVKD.

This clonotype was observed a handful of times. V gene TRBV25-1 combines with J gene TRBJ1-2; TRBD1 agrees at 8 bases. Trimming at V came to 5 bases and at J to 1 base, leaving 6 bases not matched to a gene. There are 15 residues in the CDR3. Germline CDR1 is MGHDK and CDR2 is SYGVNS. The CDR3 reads CASSSQQGDNYGYTF. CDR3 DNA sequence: TGTGCCAGCAGTTCCCAACAGGGGGATAACTATGGCTACACCTTC.

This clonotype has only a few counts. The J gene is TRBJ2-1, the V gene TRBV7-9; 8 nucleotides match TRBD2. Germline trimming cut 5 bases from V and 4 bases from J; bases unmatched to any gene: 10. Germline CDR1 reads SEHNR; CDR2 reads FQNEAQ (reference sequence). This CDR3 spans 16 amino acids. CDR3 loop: CASSPKRLARYNEQFF. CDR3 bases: TGTGCCAGCAGCCCTAAAAGACTAGCGCGGTACAATGAGCAGTTCTTC.

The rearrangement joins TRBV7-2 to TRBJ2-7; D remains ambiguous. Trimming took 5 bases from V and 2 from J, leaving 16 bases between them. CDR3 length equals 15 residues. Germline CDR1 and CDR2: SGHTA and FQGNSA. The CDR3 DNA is TGTGCCAGCAGCCCGGAAACACTTTCAACCTACGAGCAGTACTTC. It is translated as CASSPETLSTYEQYF. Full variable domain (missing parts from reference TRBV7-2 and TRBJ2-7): GAGVSQSPSNKVTEKGKDVELRCDPISGHTALYWYRQSLGQGLEFLIYFQGNSAPDKSGLPSDRFSAERTGGSVSTLTIQRTQQEDSAVYLCASSPETLSTYEQYFGPGTRLTVT.

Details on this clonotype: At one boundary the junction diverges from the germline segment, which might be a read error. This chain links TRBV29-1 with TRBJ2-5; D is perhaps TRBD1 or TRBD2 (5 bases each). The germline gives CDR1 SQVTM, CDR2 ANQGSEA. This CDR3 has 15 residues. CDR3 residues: CSGTGRGIPQETQYF. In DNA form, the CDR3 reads TGCAGCGGTACGGGACGCGGAATACCCCAAGAGACCCAGTACTTT.

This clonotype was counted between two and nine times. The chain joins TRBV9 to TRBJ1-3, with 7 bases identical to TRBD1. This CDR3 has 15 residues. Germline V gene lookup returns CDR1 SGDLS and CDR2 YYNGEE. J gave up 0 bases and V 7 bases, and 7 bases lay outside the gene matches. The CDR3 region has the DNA TGTGCCAGCTCCTTGACAGGGACCTCTGGAAACACCATATATTTT. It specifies CASSLTGTSGNTIYF.

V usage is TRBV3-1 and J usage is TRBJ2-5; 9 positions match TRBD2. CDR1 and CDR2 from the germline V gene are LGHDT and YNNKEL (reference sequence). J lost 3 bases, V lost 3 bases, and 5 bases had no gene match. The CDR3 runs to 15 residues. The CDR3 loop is CASSQTVAGEETQYF. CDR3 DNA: TGTGCCAGCAGCCAGACAGTAGCGGGGGAAGAGACCCAGTACTTC.

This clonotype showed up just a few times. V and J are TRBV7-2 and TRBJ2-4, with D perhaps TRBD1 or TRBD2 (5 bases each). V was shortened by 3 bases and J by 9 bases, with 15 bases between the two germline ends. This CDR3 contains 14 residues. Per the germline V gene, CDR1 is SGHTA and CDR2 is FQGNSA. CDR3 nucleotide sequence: TGTGCCAGCAGCTTGGGATCAGGGAGCGGCATTCAGTACTTC. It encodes CASSLGSGSGIQYF. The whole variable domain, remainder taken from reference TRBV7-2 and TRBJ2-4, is GAGVSQSPSNKVTEKGKDVELRCDPISGHTALYWYRQSLGQGLEFLIYFQGNSAPDKSGLPSDRFSAERTGGSVSTLTIQRTQQEDSAVYLCASSLGSGSGIQYFGAGTRLSVL.

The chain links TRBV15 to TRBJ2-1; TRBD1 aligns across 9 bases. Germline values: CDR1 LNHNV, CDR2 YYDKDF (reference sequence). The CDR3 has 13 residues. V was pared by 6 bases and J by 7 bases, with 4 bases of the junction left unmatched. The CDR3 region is CATRVQGANEQFF. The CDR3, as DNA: TGTGCCACCAGAGTACAGGGGGCGAATGAGCAGTTCTTC.

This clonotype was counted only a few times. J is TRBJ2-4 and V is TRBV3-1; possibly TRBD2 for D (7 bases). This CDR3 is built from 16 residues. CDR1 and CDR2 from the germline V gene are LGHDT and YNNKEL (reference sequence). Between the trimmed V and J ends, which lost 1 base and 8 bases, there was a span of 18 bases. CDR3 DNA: TGTGCCAGCAGCCAAGGACGCAGGGGAGGGATGGACATTCAGTACTTC. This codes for CASSQGRRGGMDIQYF. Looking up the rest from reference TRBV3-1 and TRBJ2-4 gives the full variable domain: DTAVSQTPKYLVTQMGNDKSIKCEQNLGHDTMYWYKQDSKKFLKIMFSYNNKELIINETVPNRFSPKSPDKAHLNLHINSLELGDSAVYFCASSQGRRGGMDIQYFGAGTRLSVL.

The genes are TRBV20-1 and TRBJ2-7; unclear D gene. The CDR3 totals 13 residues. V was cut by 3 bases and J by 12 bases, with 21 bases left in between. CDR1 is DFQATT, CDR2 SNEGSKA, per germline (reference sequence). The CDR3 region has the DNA TGCAGTGCTAGTCCTGCTGGGGTACCCCGAGGGTACTTC. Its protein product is CSASPAGVPRGYF.

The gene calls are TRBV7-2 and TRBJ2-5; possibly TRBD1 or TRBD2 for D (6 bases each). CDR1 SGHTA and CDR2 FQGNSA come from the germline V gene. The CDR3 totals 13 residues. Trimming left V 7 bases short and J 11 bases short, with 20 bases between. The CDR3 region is CASTEFKGGEQYF. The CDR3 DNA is TGTGCCAGCACCGAATTCAAGGGGGGAGAGCAGTACTTC.

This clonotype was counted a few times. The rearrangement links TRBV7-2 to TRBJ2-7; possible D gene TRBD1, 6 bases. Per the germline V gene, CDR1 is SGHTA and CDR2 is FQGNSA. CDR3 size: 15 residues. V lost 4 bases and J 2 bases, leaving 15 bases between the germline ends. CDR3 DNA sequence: TGTGCCAGCAGCTCTCAACAGGGTGGCGCCTACGAGCAGTACTTC. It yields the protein CASSSQQGGAYEQYF.

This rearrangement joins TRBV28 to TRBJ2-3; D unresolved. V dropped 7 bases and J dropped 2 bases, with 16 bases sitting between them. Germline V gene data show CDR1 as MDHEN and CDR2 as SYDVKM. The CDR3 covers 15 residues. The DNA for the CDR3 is TGTGCCAGCACTAAAAAGACCCTCCTCACAGATACGCAGTATTTT. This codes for CASTKKTLLTDTQYF.

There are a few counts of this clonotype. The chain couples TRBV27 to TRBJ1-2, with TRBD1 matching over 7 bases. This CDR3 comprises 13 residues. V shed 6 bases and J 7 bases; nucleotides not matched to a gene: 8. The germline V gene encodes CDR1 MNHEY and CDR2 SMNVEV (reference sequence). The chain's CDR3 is CASSPDRARGYTF. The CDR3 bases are TGTGCCAGCAGCCCCGACAGGGCTCGTGGCTACACCTTC.

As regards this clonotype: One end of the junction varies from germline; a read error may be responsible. The CDR3 loop is CASSAGGTSGTRSYNEQLF. CDR3 coding DNA: TGTGCCAGCAGTGCTGGGGGGACTAGCGGGACCCGCTCCTACAATGAGCAGCTCTTC. The V gene is TRBV2, the J gene TRBJ2-1, with 13 bases aligning to TRBD2. Germline V gives CDR1 SNHLY, CDR2 FYNNEI. This CDR3 is 19 amino acids long. The full variable domain, rest sourced from reference TRBV2 and TRBJ2-1, is EPEVTQTPSHQVTQMGQEVILRCVPISNHLYFYWYRQILGQKVEFLVSFYNNEISEKSEIFDDQFSVERPDGSNFTLKIRSTKLEDSAMYFCASSAGGTSGTRSYNEQLFGPGTRLTVL.

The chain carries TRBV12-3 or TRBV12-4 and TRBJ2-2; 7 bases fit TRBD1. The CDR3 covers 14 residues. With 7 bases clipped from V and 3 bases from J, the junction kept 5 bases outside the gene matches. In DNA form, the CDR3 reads TGTGCCAGCAATCACGGACAGGACACCGGGGAGCTGTTTTTT. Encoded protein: CASNHGQDTGELFF.

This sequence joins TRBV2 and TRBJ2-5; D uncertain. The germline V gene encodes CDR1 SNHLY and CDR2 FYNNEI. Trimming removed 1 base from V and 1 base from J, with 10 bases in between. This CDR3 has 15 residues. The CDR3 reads CASSEGRGPQETQYF. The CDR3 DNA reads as TGTGCCAGCAGTGAAGGACGAGGTCCCCAAGAGACCCAGTACTTC.

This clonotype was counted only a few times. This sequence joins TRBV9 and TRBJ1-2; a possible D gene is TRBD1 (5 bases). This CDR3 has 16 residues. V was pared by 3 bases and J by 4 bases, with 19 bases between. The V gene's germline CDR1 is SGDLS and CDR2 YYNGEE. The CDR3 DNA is TGTGCCAGCAGCGACCCGGGGGGGGTGTCTCTCTATGGCTACACCTTC. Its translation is CASSDPGGVSLYGYTF.

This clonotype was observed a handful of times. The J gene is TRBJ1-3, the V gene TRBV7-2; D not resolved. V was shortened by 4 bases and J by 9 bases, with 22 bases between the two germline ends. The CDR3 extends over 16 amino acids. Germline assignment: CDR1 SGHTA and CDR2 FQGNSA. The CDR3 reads CASSSPMLTLESTIYF. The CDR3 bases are TGTGCCAGCAGCTCCCCGATGTTGACTCTGGAAAGCACCATATATTTT.

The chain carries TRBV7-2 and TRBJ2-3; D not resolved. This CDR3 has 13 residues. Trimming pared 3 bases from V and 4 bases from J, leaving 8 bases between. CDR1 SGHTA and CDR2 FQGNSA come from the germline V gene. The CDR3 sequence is CASSLVSPDTQYF. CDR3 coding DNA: TGTGCCAGCAGCTTGGTTAGCCCAGATACGCAGTATTTT.

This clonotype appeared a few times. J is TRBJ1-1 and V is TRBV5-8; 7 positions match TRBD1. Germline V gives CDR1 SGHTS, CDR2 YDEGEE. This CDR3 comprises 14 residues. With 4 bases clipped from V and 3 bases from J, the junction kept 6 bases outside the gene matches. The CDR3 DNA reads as TGTGCCAGCAGCCCGCTAGACAGGGACACTGAAGCTTTCTTT. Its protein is CASSPLDRDTEAFF.

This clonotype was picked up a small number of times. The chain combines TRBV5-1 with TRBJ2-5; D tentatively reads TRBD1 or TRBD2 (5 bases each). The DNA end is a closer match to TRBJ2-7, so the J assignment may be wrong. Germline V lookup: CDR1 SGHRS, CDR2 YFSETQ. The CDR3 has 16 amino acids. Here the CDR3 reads CASSQGFWESPYEQYF. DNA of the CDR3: TGCGCCAGCAGCCAGGGCTTTTGGGAGTCGCCCTACGAGCAGTACTTC.

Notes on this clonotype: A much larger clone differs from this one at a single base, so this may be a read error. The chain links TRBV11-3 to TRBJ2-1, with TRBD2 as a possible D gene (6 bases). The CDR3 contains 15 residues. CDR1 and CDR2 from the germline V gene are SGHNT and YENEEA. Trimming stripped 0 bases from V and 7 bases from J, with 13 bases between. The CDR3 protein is CASSLDGGERNEQFF. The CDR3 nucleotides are TGTGCCAGCAGCTTAGACGGGGGAGAGAGAAATGAGCAGTTCTTC.

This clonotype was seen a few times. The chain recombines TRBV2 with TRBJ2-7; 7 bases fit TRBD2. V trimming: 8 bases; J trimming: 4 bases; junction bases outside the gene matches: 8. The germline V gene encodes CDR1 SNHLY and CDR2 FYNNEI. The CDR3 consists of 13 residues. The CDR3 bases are TGTGCCAGCGGGGGGGACGGAAATTACGAGCAGTACTTC. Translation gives CASGGDGNYEQYF.

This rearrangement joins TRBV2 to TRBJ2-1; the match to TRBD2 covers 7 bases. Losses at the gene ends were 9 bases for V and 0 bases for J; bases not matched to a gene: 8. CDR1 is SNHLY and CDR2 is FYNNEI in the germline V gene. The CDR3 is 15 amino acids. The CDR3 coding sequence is TGTGCCAGAAAAAACGGGAGGAGCTCCTACAATGAGCAGTTCTTC. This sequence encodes CARKNGRSSYNEQFF.